This entry concerns a single T cell receptor beta chain. It lacks a known antigen. No much larger clone is present one base from it, and per-base qualities are unavailable. Taken with the paper, the label for treatment or condition translates to: roughly 10-day PBMC culture with coronavirus spike peptide pools or control peptides (ViraFEST assay). The study used the ViraFEST assay, which expanded antigen-specific T cells with peptide pools and then identified expanded clonotypes by TCR sequencing. Positive SARS-CoV-2 PCR tests in the convalescent patients dated from March to December 2020, before Alpha, Beta and Delta variants emerged in the United States. Each well held approximately 2 million PBMCs cultured in IMDM containing around 5% human AB serum and roughly 9.7 IU/ml IL-2, with about 10 ug/ml peptide pools added. Half of the culture medium was replaced with fresh IL-2-containing medium on days 3 and 7. After around 10 days of culture, CD4+ T cells were isolated by negative selection using the EasySep CD4+ T cell isolation kit. Ficoll-Paque Plus gradient centrifugation was used to isolate PBMCs from whole blood, and the isolated PBMCs were then either used fresh or cryopreserved at -140C. In general, triplicate wells were set up for every culture condition.

This sample stems from a study of vaccination and CD4 T cells after COVID-19 (dated by TCRdb to the early 2020s). Study-level background: Convalescent patients had a positive SARS-CoV-2 result on nasal swab PCR, and of these patients, nine had mild disease and one had severe disease. In the convalescent cohort there were six males and four females, among whom were two Hispanic individuals, seven Caucasians, two Asians and one multiracial person. Two doses of either the Pfizer-BioNTech BNT162b2 vaccine (n=8) or the Moderna mRNA-1273 vaccine (n=2) were administered to participants. Post-COVID blood samples from convalescent patients were collected a median of about 100 days after diagnosis, with a range of 35 to 161 days. Post-vaccine blood samples were collected a median of approximately 68 days after the second vaccine dose, ranging from 14 to 241 days. The cultures were stimulated with overlapping spike peptide pools from SARS-CoV-2 and from the common cold coronaviruses HCoV-NL63, HCoV-OC43 and HCoV-229E. Control cultures received a CEFX viral epitope pool as the positive control, an HIV-1 Nef peptide pool as the negative control, or no peptide. In roughly 11 COVID-19 convalescent patients and several infection-naive healthy vaccine recipients, the spike-specific CD4+ TCR repertoire before mRNA vaccination was compared with the repertoire after mRNA vaccination.

General findings and caveats noted by the study authors: An increase in the median number of SARS-CoV-2-reactive clonotypes from roughly 20 after infection to 35 to 40 after vaccination was observed, but the change was not found to be significant. Of the vaccine-specific clones found in convalescent patients, nearly all (304 of 307) were mono-reactive for SARS-CoV-2 spike instead of being cross-reactive with common cold coronaviruses. In convalescent patients, a median approximately 89% of post-vaccine SARS-CoV-2-reactive clones were detected only after vaccination, suggesting vaccine-specific priming. Only a relatively small number of convalescent patients were included in the study, and early timepoints following natural infection were not analyzed.

V ends up 3 bases short and J 1 base short, with an unmatched junction base count of 5. The germline V gene (reference sequence) supplies CDR1 DFQATT and CDR2 SNEGSKA. The CDR3 contains 14 residues, cysteine and phenylalanine counted. Only CDR3 DNA is held: 42 bases, read in frame from base 1. Library creation used PCR. TCR sequencing of DNA from cultured CD4+ T cells used the Oncomine TCR Beta short-read assay at the Johns Hopkins FTIC core. The QIAamp micro DNA kit was used to extract genomic DNA from the cultured CD4+ T cells. The Oncomine TCR Beta libraries from cultured CD4+ T cells were pooled using unique dual indexes and then sequenced on an Illumina iSeq 100. Under the source paper's analysis protocol: Non-productive sequences were removed, and CDR3s not starting with C, not ending with F or W, or shorter than 7 amino acids were discarded. The MANAFEST web application identified antigen-specific clonotypes by comparing peptide-stimulated wells against reference wells and other culture wells. For a clone to be called positive, the clone needed an FDR below 0.05, an odds ratio above 5, and a productive frequency above 0.1% in at least two of three replicate wells. A clonotype was classed as cross-reactive if the clonotype showed significant expansion both in SARS-CoV-2 spike wells and in at least one common cold coronavirus spike condition. CDR3 homology was assessed with Levenshtein distances (stringdist) and unrooted phylogenetic trees (ape) in R version 3.6.1. Clones were called with MiXCR by TCRdb after fastp trimmed the public reads at Q25, and only in-frame beta chains were retained. Entries are consolidated by CDR3 protein sequence, retaining the most common genes and DNA. The V and J calls were not made by the authors but by TCRdb's processing. Across this sample there are 9,500 to 15,000 distinct CDR3 sequences, with about 44% seen only once. Roughly 15% of the sample goes to the ten largest clones.

The clonotype was recovered from a human donor who had recovered from COVID-19. Source material: CD4+ T cells from blood, cultured in vitro. Here the chain combines TRBV20-1 and TRBJ2-5, with 7 bases matching TRBD2. CDR3 sequence: CSASREARQETQYF. The DNA sequence is given as TGCAGTGCTAGTCGGGAGGCTCGCCAAGAGACCCAGTACTTC.